A selection of T cell receptor beta chains follows, all from one sample in a study of T cell repertoires in cytomegalovirus infection. Which antigens these TCRs recognize remains unknown. TCRdb re-called the reads with MiXCR, one entry per CDR3 protein. In the table there are some 900,000 distinct CDR3 sequences, approximately 30% of which are singletons. The sequencing here drew on cultured CD8+ T cells from PBMCs, taken from culture after CMV antigen stimulation. The receptors shown here come from a human donor in good health (CMV status not recorded). Some clones in this sample may be carry-over from other donors' samples. The CDR3 runs from the conserved cysteine through the conserved F or W. A D gene is named only where the DNA matches it firmly. Rows may omit the clone size; those that give it use once, few, many or a size class.

v_gene	abundance	j_gene	d_gene	CDR3aa	CDR3nt
TRBV19	.	TRBJ2-7	TRBD1	CASSTDRTAAHEQYF	TGTGCCAGTAGTACGGACAGGACGGCTGCGCACGAGCAGTACTTC
TRBV4-2	.	TRBJ1-1	.	CASSQVVSHEAFF	TGTGCCAGCAGCCAAGTGGTCAGCCATGAAGCTTTCTTT
TRBV19	few	TRBJ2-1	.	CASSLDSDPYNEQFF	TGTGCCAGTAGTCTGGACAGCGACCCCTACAATGAGCAGTTCTTC
TRBV27	.	TRBJ1-2	TRBD1	CASSLGQGALGGYTF	TGTGCCAGCAGTTTGGGACAGGGGGCCCTCGGAGGCTACACCTTC
TRBV10-3	few	TRBJ2-1	.	CAIGGPGKNNEQFF	TGTGCCATCGGGGGCCCAGGGAAGAACAATGAGCAGTTCTTC
TRBV7-8	.	TRBJ1-3	.	CASSLDGRLAGNTIYF	TGTGCCAGCAGCTTAGATGGCCGACTCGCTGGAAACACCATATATTTT
TRBV6-1	.	TRBJ1-2	.	CASSMGLEGYTF	TGTGCCAGCAGCATGGGACTGGAGGGCTACACCTTC
TRBV10-3	.	TRBJ2-5	TRBD2	CAISERTSGGASETQYF	TGTGCCATCAGTGAACGGACTAGCGGGGGGGCTAGTGAGACCCAGTACTTC
TRBV7-9	many	TRBJ2-1	.	CASSLTEGEQFF	TGTGCCAGCAGCTTAACGGAGGGTGAGCAGTTCTTC
TRBV19	few	TRBJ2-3	.	CASSIVGGRADTQYF	TGTGCCAGTAGTATAGTTGGGGGAAGGGCAGATACGCAGTATTTT
TRBV10-3	.	TRBJ2-2	TRBD1	CAIPGTGYTGELFF	TGTGCCATTCCCGGGACAGGCTACACCGGGGAGCTGTTTTTT
TRBV11-3	.	TRBJ2-1	.	CASSSRQDPSYNEQFF	TGTGCCAGCAGCTCGAGACAGGACCCCTCCTACAATGAGCAGTTCTTC
TRBV9	.	TRBJ1-1	.	CASSAPPQGWNTEAFF	TGTGCCAGCAGCGCCCCCCCCCAGGGATGGAACACTGAAGCTTTCTTT
TRBV19	.	TRBJ1-1	TRBD1	CASSTRDRGIEAFF	TGTGCCAGTAGTACGCGGGACAGGGGAATTGAAGCTTTCTTT
TRBV6-5	few	TRBJ1-1	.	CASSYSGRYGTEAFF	TGTGCCAGCAGTTACTCTGGCAGGTATGGGACTGAAGCTTTCTTT
TRBV7-4	.	TRBJ2-3	TRBD2	CASSLSFGGSTDTQYF	TGTGCCAGCAGCCTTAGTTTCGGGGGGAGCACAGATACGCAGTATTTT
TRBV7-2	.	TRBJ2-1	TRBD2	CASSLANSGYNEQFF	TGTGCCAGCAGCTTAGCGAATAGCGGGTACAATGAGCAGTTCTTC
TRBV11-2	few	TRBJ2-5	TRBD2	CASTLIGGLGETQYF	TGTGCCAGCACCCTCATCGGGGGGTTGGGAGAGACCCAGTACTTC
TRBV4-3	.	TRBJ2-3	.	CASSQERLTDTQYF	TGCGCCAGCAGCCAAGAGCGGCTCACAGATACGCAGTATTTT
TRBV7-6	many	TRBJ2-1	.	CASSLTGRDFSSYNEQFF	TGTGCCAGCAGCTTAACAGGAAGGGACTTCAGCTCCTACAATGAGCAGTTCTTC
TRBV6-2/TRBV6-3	many	TRBJ2-5	.	CASSYEETQYF	TGTGCCAGCAGTTACGAAGAGACCCAGTACTTC
TRBV7-3	few	TRBJ2-2	.	CASRWTSTGELFF	TGTGCCAGCAGGTGGACCTCGACCGGGGAGCTGTTTTTT
TRBV6-5	.	TRBJ1-4	.	CASSYSGPINEKLFF	TGTGCCAGCAGTTACTCGGGGCCTATTAATGAAAAACTGTTTTTT
TRBV7-9	few	TRBJ1-5	.	CASSSIDGWGGNQPQHF	TGTGCCAGCAGCTCAATAGATGGTTGGGGTGGCAATCAGCCCCAGCATTTT
TRBV6-2/TRBV6-3	.	TRBJ1-2	.	CASSPGAGGYGYTF	TGTGCCAGCAGTCCAGGGGCCGGGGGCTATGGCTACACCTTC
TRBV27	.	TRBJ1-5	.	CASSLRGSGDQPQHF	TGTGCCAGCAGTTTGAGGGGCTCGGGAGATCAGCCCCAGCATTTT
TRBV6-5	.	TRBJ1-3	.	CASSRQEGNTIYF	TGTGCCAGCAGTCGACAGGAGGGAAACACCATATATTTT
TRBV6-1	many	TRBJ1-6	.	CASSEEFLVQASSYNSPLHF	TGTGCCAGCAGTGAAGAGTTTCTAGTACAGGCGAGCTCCTATAATTCACCCCTCCACTTT
TRBV10-2	.	TRBJ2-7	.	CATSFSGARYEQYF	TGCGCCACCTCTTTTTCAGGGGCGCGCTACGAGCAGTACTTC
TRBV19	.	TRBJ1-1	TRBD1	CATSTGGGGEAFF	TGTGCCACCTCGACAGGGGGCGGGGGTGAAGCTTTCTTT
TRBV9	.	TRBJ2-5	TRBD2	CASSASGGQETQYF	TGTGCCAGCAGCGCGAGCGGGGGCCAAGAGACCCAGTACTTC
TRBV6-2/TRBV6-3	few	TRBJ1-5	TRBD1	CASTLDRDSNQPQHF	TGTGCCAGCACCCTGGACAGGGATAGCAATCAGCCCCAGCATTTT
TRBV2	few	TRBJ1-1	.	CASSEIWGPLNTEAFF	TGTGCCAGCAGTGAAATCTGGGGGCCGCTGAACACTGAAGCTTTCTTT
TRBV27	.	TRBJ1-1	.	CASSFASGIGTEAFF	TGTGCCAGCAGTTTTGCTAGTGGGATCGGCACTGAAGCTTTCTTT
TRBV6-5	.	TRBJ1-2	.	CASSPDRIGGYTF	TGTGCCAGCAGCCCCGACAGGATCGGGGGCTACACCTTC
TRBV4-3	few	TRBJ2-2	.	CASSQEFVGGAGTGELFF	TGCGCCAGCAGCCAAGAATTTGTGGGGGGCGCGGGCACCGGGGAGCTGTTTTTT
TRBV5-1	few	TRBJ2-3	TRBD1	CASQRTGDRADTQYF	TGCGCCAGCCAACGGACAGGGGATAGGGCAGATACGCAGTATTTT
TRBV13	.	TRBJ1-3	.	CASSFSGQGNTIYF	TGTGCCAGCAGCTTTTCCGGACAGGGAAACACCATATATTTT
TRBV14	.	TRBJ2-7	.	CASSQEGGYEQYF	TGTGCCAGCAGCCAAGAGGGGGGATACGAGCAGTACTTC
TRBV7-2	many	TRBJ1-1	.	CASSLAGISTEAFF	TGTGCCAGCAGCTTAGCGGGGATAAGTACTGAAGCTTTCTTT
TRBV20-1	once	TRBJ1-2	.	CSAPNQGTYYGYTF	TGCAGTGCGCCGAATCAGGGGACCTACTATGGCTACACCTTC
TRBV29-1	.	TRBJ2-2	.	CSAGLGQNTGELFF	TGCAGCGCCGGTCTAGGACAGAACACCGGGGAGCTGTTTTTT
TRBV19	few	TRBJ2-1	.	CASTPQGLNEQFF	TGTGCCAGTACCCCCCAGGGATTGAATGAGCAGTTCTTC
TRBV7-9	many	TRBJ1-5	.	CASSFLDNQPQHF	TGTGCCAGCAGTTTTTTAGACAATCAGCCCCAGCATTTT
TRBV5-6	.	TRBJ1-1	.	CASSFGAYTEAFF	TGTGCCAGCAGCTTCGGGGCATACACTGAAGCTTTCTTT
TRBV27	.	TRBJ1-4	.	CASSTTYLLRNEKLFF	TGTGCCAGCAGTACCACTTATCTCTTACGTAATGAAAAACTGTTTTTT
TRBV12-5	.	TRBJ2-5	.	CASGLSGAGWVQETQYF	TGTGCTAGTGGTTTGTCCGGCGCGGGGTGGGTCCAAGAGACCCAGTACTTC
TRBV10-3	.	TRBJ1-5	.	CAISESWGTSNQPQHF	TGTGCCATCAGTGAGTCCTGGGGAACTAGCAATCAGCCCCAGCATTTT
TRBV4-1	.	TRBJ2-7	.	CASSQEGGAYEQYF	TGCGCCAGCAGCCAAGAAGGGGGGGCGTACGAGCAGTACTTC
TRBV19	.	TRBJ1-5	.	CASLGPESNQPQHF	TGTGCCAGTTTAGGTCCAGAAAGCAATCAGCCCCAGCATTTT
TRBV6-2/TRBV6-3	few	TRBJ1-1	.	CASNDRKPNTEAFF	TGTGCCAGCAATGACAGAAAGCCGAACACTGAAGCTTTCTTT
TRBV7-6	many	TRBJ2-1	TRBD2	CASSPGLAGGNEQFF	TGTGCCAGCAGCCCCGGACTAGCGGGGGGGAATGAGCAGTTCTTC
TRBV27	.	TRBJ1-2	.	CASSYGVEGYGYTF	TGTGCCAGCAGTTACGGGGTAGAGGGCTATGGCTACACCTTC
TRBV6-6	few	TRBJ2-1	TRBD2	CASSSIAGGPFHEQFF	TGTGCCAGCAGTTCCATAGCGGGGGGGCCCTTTCATGAGCAGTTCTTC
TRBV5-5	few	TRBJ2-1	.	CASSPLLGLFNEQFF	TGTGCCAGCAGCCCGTTGTTAGGGCTCTTCAATGAGCAGTTCTTC
TRBV27	.	TRBJ1-1	TRBD1	CASSSKGQGYTEAFF	TGTGCCAGCAGTTCGAAGGGACAGGGTTACACTGAAGCTTTCTTT
TRBV19	few	TRBJ1-1	TRBD1	CASMTGGWTEAFF	TGTGCCAGTATGACAGGGGGCTGGACTGAAGCTTTCTTT
TRBV28	few	TRBJ1-2	.	CASSFVGNYGYTF	TGTGCCAGCAGTTTTGTCGGCAACTATGGCTACACCTTC
TRBV7-2	.	TRBJ1-2	.	CASSLVPTNYGYTF	TGTGCCAGCAGCTTAGTTCCAACTAACTATGGCTACACCTTC
TRBV5-4	.	TRBJ2-7	TRBD1	CASSPPGQEYYEQYF	TGTGCCAGCAGCCCCCCGGGACAGGAATACTACGAGCAGTACTTC